This record covers a single T cell receptor (beta chain). This specimen belongs to a study of CD8+CD57+ T cells in acquired aplastic anemia. Genomic DNA, the template, was used for profiling of the TCR beta VDJ and CDR3. MiXCR was run by TCRdb on the reads, yielding one entry per CDR3 protein. Among about 71,000 distinct CDR3 sequences listed, approximately 51% were seen once. The V gene lost 5 bases and the J gene lost 11 bases, with 13 bases spanning the gap. Germline V gene sequence: CDR1 SNHLY, CDR2 FYNNEI. The CDR3 has 12 residues. The sample was sorted CD4+, CD8+, or CD8+CD57+ T cells (not recorded which) from PBMCs. V gene TRBV2 combines with J gene TRBJ1-5; possible D gene TRBD1, 6 bases. The sequence came from a human donor in good health, serving as a control. CDR3 nucleotide sequence: TGTGCCAGCAGTCCTTTTGACAGGTCCCAGCATTTT. This codes for CASSPFDRSQHF. Looking up the rest from reference TRBV2 and TRBJ1-5 gives the full variable domain: EPEVTQTPSHQVTQMGQEVILRCVPISNHLYFYWYRQILGQKVEFLVSFYNNEISEKSEIFDDQFSVERPDGSNFTLKIRSTKLEDSAMYFCASSPFDRSQHFGDGTRLSIL.